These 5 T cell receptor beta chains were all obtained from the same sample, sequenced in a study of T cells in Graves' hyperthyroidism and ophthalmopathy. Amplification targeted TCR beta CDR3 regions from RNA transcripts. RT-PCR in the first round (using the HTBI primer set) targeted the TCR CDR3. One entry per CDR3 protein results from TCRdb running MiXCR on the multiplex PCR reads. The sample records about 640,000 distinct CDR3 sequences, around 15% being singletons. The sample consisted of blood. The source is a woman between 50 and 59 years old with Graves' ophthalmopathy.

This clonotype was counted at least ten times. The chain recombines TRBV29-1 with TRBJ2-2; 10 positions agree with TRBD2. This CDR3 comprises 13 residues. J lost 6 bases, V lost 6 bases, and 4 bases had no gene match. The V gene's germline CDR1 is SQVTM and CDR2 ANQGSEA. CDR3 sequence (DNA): TGCAGCGTGGGGGGGACTAGCGCCGGGGAGCTGTTTTTT. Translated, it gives CSVGGTSAGELFF.

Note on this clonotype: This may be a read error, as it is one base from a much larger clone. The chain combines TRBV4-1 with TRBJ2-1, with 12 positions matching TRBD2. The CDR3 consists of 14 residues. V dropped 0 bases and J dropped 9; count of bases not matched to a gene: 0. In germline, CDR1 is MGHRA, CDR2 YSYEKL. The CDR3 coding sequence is TGCGCCAGCAGCCAAGAACTAGCGGGAGGTGAGCAGTTCTTC. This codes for CASSQELAGGEQFF.

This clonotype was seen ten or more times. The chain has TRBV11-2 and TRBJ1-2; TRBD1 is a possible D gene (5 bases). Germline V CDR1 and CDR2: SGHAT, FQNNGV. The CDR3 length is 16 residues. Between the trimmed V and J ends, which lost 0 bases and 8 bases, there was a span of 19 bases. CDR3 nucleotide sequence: TGTGCCAGCAGCTTAGATTTATTGGTAGGGGATCGAGGCTACACCTTC. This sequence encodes CASSLDLLVGDRGYTF.

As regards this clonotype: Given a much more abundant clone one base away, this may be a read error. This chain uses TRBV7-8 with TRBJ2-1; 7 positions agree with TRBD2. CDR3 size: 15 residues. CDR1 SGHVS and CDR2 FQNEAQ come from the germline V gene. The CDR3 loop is CASGLGVAGAAEQFF. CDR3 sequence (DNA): TGTGCCAGCGGCTTAGGGGTGGCGGGAGCCGCTGAGCAGTTCTTC.

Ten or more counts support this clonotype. CDR3 bases: TGTGCCAGCAGCTTAGCGACAGGGGCGAACACCGGGGAGCTGTTTTTT. It specifies CASSLATGANTGELFF. This chain connects TRBV7-2 to TRBJ2-2, with 8 bases identical to TRBD1. Germline V gene data show CDR1 as SGHTA and CDR2 as FQGNSA. The CDR3 has 16 amino acids. V dropped 0 bases and J dropped 0; count of bases not matched to a gene: 0.